This T cell receptor beta chain was retrieved from a study of cytomegalovirus exposure and HLA in healthy donors. General observations from the study: Among TCR beta chains, those listed as cytomegalovirus-associated numbered about 150. Accurate HLA-A and HLA-B prediction from TCR beta sequences was reported for most subjects. As a later analysis showed, a missense DCLRE1C variant was linked to trimming of TCR beta V- and J-genes.

The PCR contained 60 Vbeta and 13 Jbeta primers. Libraries were prepared by immunoSEQ multiplex PCR; TCRdb keeps only in-frame clonotypes and omits some of them. Of about 76,000 clones detected, approximately 72% appear once; the ten largest clones hold around 8.9%. Germline values: CDR1 SGDLS, CDR2 YYNGEE. V shed 4 bases and J shed 2 bases, with 15 bases lying between them. CDR3 length equals 16 residues. This clone came up a few times. Its antigen is as yet unknown. This chain uses TRBV9 with TRBJ1-4; D is possibly TRBD1 (5 bases). Sequenced material: PBMCs. The TCR sequence derives from a woman between 40 and 55 years old in good health and CMV-seropositive. The CDR3, as DNA: TGTGCCAGCAGCCCAGATGGGGGGTTCACTAATGAAAAACTGTTTTTT. Translating it yields CASSPDGGFTNEKLFF.